The 22 T cell receptor beta chains presented below share a single source sample, sequenced in a study of shared clonotypes between healthy human individuals. Generated by immunoSEQ multiplex PCR, the TCRdb table keeps only in-frame clones and is missing some. Found here are about 1 million clones, more than 65% of them singletons; the top ten hold roughly 1.5%. The sequencing sample was made of memory CD4+ T cells sorted from blood. Subset specified: CD45RA-negative fraction. Receptor source: a young man in good health.

The chain combines TRBV7-2 with TRBJ2-5, with TRBD2 identical over 7 bases. The DNA end favors TRBJ2-7, so the J call may be wrong. The CDR3 covers 14 residues. CDR1 is SGHTA and CDR2 is FQGNSA in the germline V gene. The CDR3 DNA reads as TGTGCCAGCAGCTTTTCCGGGGGGTCTTACGAGCAGTACTTC. Its translation is CASSFSGGSYEQYF.

This clone was counted a single time. V and J are TRBV6-1 and TRBJ2-1; 7 bases line up with TRBD2. The trim removed 0 bases at V and 1 base at J, leaving 6 bases unmatched. Germline lookup yields CDR1 MNHNS and CDR2 SASEGT. The CDR3 loop spans 17 amino acids. This CDR3 reads CASSEAGGGGSYNEQFF. As DNA, the CDR3 is TGTGCCAGCAGTGAAGCTGGGGGGGGAGGGTCCTACAATGAGCAGTTCTTC.

This clone was observed a handful of times. J is TRBJ1-1 and V is TRBV5-5; 7 bases line up with TRBD1. V lost 4 bases, J lost 1 base, and 16 bases stayed unmatched. CDR3 length: 18 amino acids. CDR1 is SGHKS, CDR2 YYEKEE, per germline (reference sequence). DNA of the CDR3: TGTGCCAGCAGCAAGGAGGTCGGGACAGTAAAGGGGAACACTGAAGCTTTCTTT. Its protein product is CASSKEVGTVKGNTEAFF.

The J gene is TRBJ2-2, the V gene TRBV5-4; 10 bases agree with TRBD2. Germline V gives CDR1 SGHNT, CDR2 YYREEE (reference sequence). The V gene end was trimmed by 3 bases and the J gene end by 7 bases; junction bases not matched to a gene: 9. The CDR3 has 16 amino acids. CDR3 coding DNA: TGTGCCAGCAGCTCACTAGCGGGGAAGAGTGGCGGGGAGCTGTTTTTT. The encoded protein is CASSSLAGKSGGELFF.

The V gene is TRBV25-1, the J gene TRBJ1-6, with TRBD1 matching 7 bases. V trimming: 4 bases; J trimming: 10 bases; junction bases outside the gene matches: 10. The CDR3 sequence is 15 residues long. CDR1 and CDR2 (germline): MGHDK, SYGVNS. Here the CDR3 DNA reads TGTGCCAGCAGTGCTTCGATGACAGGGTCCTCACCCCTCCACTTT. Translated: CASSASMTGSSPLHF. Full variable domain (outside the CDR3, taken from reference TRBV25-1 and TRBJ1-6): EADIYQTPRYLVIGTGKKITLECSQTMGHDKMYWYQQDPGMELHLIHYSYGVNSTEKGDLSSESTVSRIRTEHFPLTLESARPSHTSQYLCASSASMTGSSPLHFGNGTRLTVT.

The CDR3 loop is CATSRDRAGEQYF. The CDR3, as DNA: TGTGCCACCAGCAGGGACAGGGCCGGCGAGCAGTACTTC. The V and J genes are TRBV15 and TRBJ2-7, with 8 bases identical to TRBD1. Germline V gene sequence: CDR1 LNHNV, CDR2 YYDKDF (reference sequence). V shed 3 bases, J shed 6 bases, and the junction held 4 bases outside the gene matches. The CDR3 totals 13 residues.

The V gene is TRBV10-1, the J gene TRBJ2-2; weak D call: TRBD1 (6 bases). This CDR3 has 14 residues. V lost 2 bases and J 7 bases, leaving 11 bases between the germline ends. The germline V gene encodes CDR1 WNHNN and CDR2 SYGVQD (reference sequence). This CDR3 is CASSETQGIGELFF. For the CDR3, the DNA is TGCGCCAGCAGTGAGACGCAGGGGATCGGGGAGCTGTTTTTT.

The chain employs TRBV6-6 and TRBJ2-3; a weak D match, TRBD1 (6 bases). Germline V gives CDR1 MNHNY, CDR2 SVGAGI (reference sequence). CDR3 length: 14 residues. V gave up 6 bases and J gave up 1 base, with 11 bases separating them. CDR3 in DNA: TGTGCCAGCAGAAACAGGGCCCGCACAGATACGCAGTATTTT. Its protein is CASRNRARTDTQYF.

The chain is built from TRBV6-1 and TRBJ1-1; 9 nucleotides align to TRBD1. The CDR3 is 15 residues long. Germline loops: CDR1 MNHNS, CDR2 SASEGT. The trim removed 6 bases at V and 5 bases at J, leaving 10 bases unmatched. CDR3 DNA sequence: TGTGCCAGCAGGACCATGACAGGGGGGAGGACTGAAGCTTTCTTT. Protein: CASRTMTGGRTEAFF.

This chain links TRBV27 with TRBJ1-2; D gene unclear. Germline assignment: CDR1 MNHEY and CDR2 SMNVEV (reference sequence). This CDR3 is built from 15 residues. The V and J ends lost 5 bases and 0 bases respectively, with 13 bases between them. The CDR3 bases are TGTGCCAGCAGTCCGGATACTGGTTCTAACTATGGCTACACCTTC. Translating it yields CASSPDTGSNYGYTF.

In its sample, this clone was seen a few times. The rearrangement links TRBV5-8 to TRBJ1-2, with a possible D match to TRBD1 (5 bases). CDR3 length: 13 amino acids. Germline CDR1 SGHTS, CDR2 YDEGEE. Trimming removed 4 bases at V and 7 bases at J, with 14 bases between. The CDR3 DNA is TGTGCCAGCAGCCTGGGGGTAGTGATTGGCTACACCTTC. Its protein is CASSLGVVIGYTF.

The chain has TRBV15 and TRBJ2-5; D may be TRBD2 (5 bases). V lost 1 base and J lost 7, with 13 bases in between. The CDR3 covers 14 residues. Germline V CDR1 and CDR2: LNHNV, YYDKDF (reference sequence). The CDR3 is CATSRGGPLWTQYF. In DNA, the CDR3 is TGTGCCACCAGCAGAGGAGGGCCCCTATGGACCCAGTACTTC.

Only one count was recorded for this clone. This chain uses TRBV7-2 with TRBJ2-7; D is unclear. CDR1 and CDR2 (germline): SGHTA, FQGNSA. V was shortened by 1 base and J by 2 bases, with 6 bases between the two germline ends. This CDR3 spans 13 amino acids. In DNA form, the CDR3 reads TGTGCCAGCAGCTTAGTCCCAGCCTACGAGCAGTACTTC. As protein: CASSLVPAYEQYF.

This clone has ten or more counts. The rearrangement joins TRBV2 to TRBJ2-6, with TRBD1 matching over 7 bases. In germline, CDR1 is SNHLY, CDR2 FYNNEI. The CDR3 consists of 16 residues. V shed 7 bases, J shed 0 bases, and the junction held 6 bases outside the gene matches. CDR3 sequence: CASTIPGGSGANVLTF. In DNA form, the CDR3 reads TGTGCCAGCACCATCCCAGGGGGCTCTGGGGCCAACGTCCTGACTTTC.

V and J are TRBV27 and TRBJ1-1; no clear D. CDR1 MNHEY and CDR2 SMNVEV come from the germline V gene (reference sequence). The CDR3 is made up of 13 amino acids. The ends were cut back, 7 bases at V and 1 base at J, with 10 bases in the middle. Here the CDR3 DNA reads TGTGCCAGCACCCCCGGACGGAACACTGAAGCTTTCTTT. Translation gives CASTPGRNTEAFF.

This clone came up a few times. The rearrangement joins TRBV5-6 to TRBJ2-5; tentatively, D is TRBD2 (5 bases). The CDR3 is 15 amino acids. CDR1 and CDR2 from the germline V gene are SGHDT and YYEEEE. The ends were cut back, 2 bases at V and 1 base at J, with 12 bases in the middle. The CDR3 reads CASSLEGRSQETQYF. CDR3 in DNA: TGTGCCAGCAGCTTAGAGGGAAGGAGCCAAGAGACCCAGTACTTC.

The chain joins TRBV19 to TRBJ2-1; tentative D call: TRBD1 (6 bases). The V gene lost 3 bases and the J gene lost 5 bases, with 17 bases spanning the gap. This CDR3 has 16 amino acids. Looked up from germline, CDR1 is LNHDA and CDR2 is SQIVND (reference sequence). The CDR3 loop reads CASSITIQQGHNEQFF. The CDR3 nucleotides read TGTGCCAGTAGTATCACTATTCAACAGGGCCACAATGAGCAGTTCTTC.

The chain has TRBV7-8 and TRBJ1-1; perhaps TRBD1 as D (5 bases). Germline V CDR1 and CDR2: SGHVS, FQNEAQ. Trimming took off 6 bases at V and 2 bases at J, with 16 bases between the two ends. The CDR3 loop spans 15 amino acids. The CDR3 loop is CASRIDTGANTEAFF. The CDR3 coding sequence is TGTGCCAGCAGAATCGATACCGGGGCCAACACTGAAGCTTTCTTT.

The gene calls are TRBV27 and TRBJ2-1; TRBD2 aligns across 8 bases. V gave up 7 bases and J gave up 5 bases; unmatched junction bases: 10. The CDR3 is made up of 15 amino acids. In germline, CDR1 is MNHEY, CDR2 SMNVEV (reference sequence). The CDR3 DNA reads TGTGCCAGCATCCGGGGGGGGAGTGTCGACAATGAGCAGTTCTTC. Translation: CASIRGGSVDNEQFF.

The V call is TRBV9, the J call TRBJ1-3, with a tentative D call TRBD1 (6 bases). V was shortened by 4 bases and J by 3 bases, with 8 bases between the two germline ends. The CDR3 is 13 residues long. CDR1 and CDR2 from the germline V gene are SGDLS and YYNGEE. The CDR3 coding sequence is TGTGCCAGCAGCCCCAGGGGTGGAAACACCATATATTTT. Protein: CASSPRGGNTIYF.

The rearrangement joins TRBV7-4 to TRBJ1-4; D is undetermined. This CDR3 has 15 amino acids. Germline V CDR1 and CDR2: SGHVT, SQSDAQ. V was shortened by 5 bases and J by 4 bases, with 14 bases between the two germline ends. CDR3 nucleotides: TGTGCCAGCAGCCTTAGAAACAGTCTTAATGAAAAACTGTTTTTT. This translates into CASSLRNSLNEKLFF.

This clone was observed a single time. This chain connects TRBV5-1 to TRBJ1-2, with 9 nucleotides matching TRBD1. The length of the CDR3 is 17 residues. Germline CDR1 reads SGHRS; CDR2 reads YFSETQ. The ends lost 2 bases at V and 0 bases at J; junction bases unmatched: 8. CDR3 nucleotide sequence: TGCGCCAGCAGCTTACAACAGGGGGCAGGGTCTAACTATGGCTACACCTTC. It is translated as CASSLQQGAGSNYGYTF. The whole variable domain, filled in from reference TRBV5-1 and TRBJ1-2, reads KAGVTQTPRYLIKTRGQQVTLSCSPISGHRSVSWYQQTPGQGLQFLFEYFSETQRNKGNFPGRFSGRQFSNSRSEMNVSTLELGDSALYLCASSLQQGAGSNYGYTFGSGTRLTVV.